The sample holds a few counts of the clone carrying this T cell receptor (beta chain). As yet, its antigen is unknown. TCRdb called the reads again in MiXCR, with one record for every CDR3 protein. The sample carries some 100,000 distinct CDR3 sequences, around 29% recorded once. The CDR3 totals 16 residues. Germline V CDR1 and CDR2: SGDLS, YYNGEE. V lost 4 bases, J lost 6 bases, and 17 bases lay in between. This sample was included in a study of T cell repertoires in cytomegalovirus infection. The origin of this receptor is a human donor in good health (CMV status not recorded). Some clones in this sample may be carry-over from other donors' samples. V and J are TRBV9 and TRBJ1-6; a weak D match, TRBD1 (6 bases). Sequenced material: CD8+ T cells from cultured PBMCs, taken from culture after CMV antigen stimulation. The CDR3 loop is CASSPRQVWGNSPLHF. The CDR3 DNA reads as TGTGCCAGCAGCCCCCGACAGGTTTGGGGTAATTCACCCCTCCACTTT. Full variable domain (remainder filled in from reference TRBV9 and TRBJ1-6): DSGVTQTPKHLITATGQRVTLRCSPRSGDLSVYWYQQSLDQGLQFLIQYYNGEERAKGNILERFSAQQFPDLHSELNLSSLELGDSALYFCASSPRQVWGNSPLHFGNGTRLTVT.